This TCR beta chain was retrieved from a study of spatial heterogeneity in lung cancer. Study as a whole: Matched bulk RNA-seq yielded a T cell module score, and TCR transcript counts in tumor regions correlated strongly with that score. As counted in raw reads, each unique TCR and UMI combination appeared more than ten times on average.

This clonotype was counted ten times or more. The antigen remains undetermined. This beta chain came through as a stray read in a library set up for alpha chains, and its size says little. Broader study findings: Tumors with more nonsynonymous mutations had more expanded intratumoral alpha and beta TCRs.

CDR3 length equals 15 residues. V was clipped by 5 bases and J by 2 bases, with 13 bases between them. The germline gives CDR1 SGHAT, CDR2 FQNNGV. Time point indicated: sample taken at primary tumor resection. From the 5' RACE reads, TCRdb called clonotypes with MiXCR, one entry per CDR3 protein. The sample has about 8,100 distinct CDR3 sequences, around 12% seen once. This TCR was recovered from a male donor with early-stage non-small cell lung cancer. This chain links TRBV11-2 with TRBJ2-1; D may be TRBD1 (6 bases). The sample was lung tumor tissue, taken at surgery. CDR3 protein: CASSQNRVTYNEQFF. CDR3 nucleotide sequence: TGTGCCAGCAGCCAAAACAGGGTGACCTACAATGAGCAGTTCTTC.